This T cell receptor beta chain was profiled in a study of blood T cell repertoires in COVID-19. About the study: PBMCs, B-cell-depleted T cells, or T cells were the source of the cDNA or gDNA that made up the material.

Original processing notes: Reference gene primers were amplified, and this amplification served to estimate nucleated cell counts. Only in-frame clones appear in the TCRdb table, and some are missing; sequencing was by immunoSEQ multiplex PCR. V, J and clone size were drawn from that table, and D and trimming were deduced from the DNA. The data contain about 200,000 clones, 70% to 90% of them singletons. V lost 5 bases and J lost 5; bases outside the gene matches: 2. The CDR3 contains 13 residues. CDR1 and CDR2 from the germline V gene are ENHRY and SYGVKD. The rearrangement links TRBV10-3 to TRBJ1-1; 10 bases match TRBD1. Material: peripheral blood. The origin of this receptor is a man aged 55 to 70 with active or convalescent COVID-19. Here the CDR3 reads CAISRTGGTEAFF. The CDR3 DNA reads TGTGCCATCAGTCGGACAGGGGGGACTGAAGCTTTCTTT.